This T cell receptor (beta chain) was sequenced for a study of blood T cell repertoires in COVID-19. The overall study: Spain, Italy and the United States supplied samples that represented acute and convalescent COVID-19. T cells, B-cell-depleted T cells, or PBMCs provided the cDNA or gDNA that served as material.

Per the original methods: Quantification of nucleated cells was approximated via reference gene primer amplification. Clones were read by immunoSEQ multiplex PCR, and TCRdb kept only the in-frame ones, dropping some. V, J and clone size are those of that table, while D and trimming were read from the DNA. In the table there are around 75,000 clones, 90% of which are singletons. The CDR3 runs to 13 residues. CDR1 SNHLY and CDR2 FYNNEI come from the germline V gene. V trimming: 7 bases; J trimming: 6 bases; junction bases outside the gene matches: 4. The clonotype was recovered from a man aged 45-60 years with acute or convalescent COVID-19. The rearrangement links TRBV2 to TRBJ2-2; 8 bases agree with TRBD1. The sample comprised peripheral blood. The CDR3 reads CASILDRAGELFF. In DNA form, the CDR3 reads TGTGCCAGCATCCTGGACAGGGCCGGGGAGCTGTTTTTT.